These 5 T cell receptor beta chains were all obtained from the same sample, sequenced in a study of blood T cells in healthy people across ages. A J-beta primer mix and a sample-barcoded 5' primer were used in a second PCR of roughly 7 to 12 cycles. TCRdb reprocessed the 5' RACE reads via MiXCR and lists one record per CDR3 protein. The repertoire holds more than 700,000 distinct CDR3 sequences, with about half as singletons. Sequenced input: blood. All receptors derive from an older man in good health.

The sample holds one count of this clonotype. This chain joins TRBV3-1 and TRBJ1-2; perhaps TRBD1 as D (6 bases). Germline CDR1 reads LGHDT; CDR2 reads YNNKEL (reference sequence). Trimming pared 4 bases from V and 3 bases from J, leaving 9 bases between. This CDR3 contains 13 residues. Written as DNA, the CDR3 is TGTGCCAGCAGCCCCCGACAGGACTATGGCTACACCTTC. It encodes CASSPRQDYGYTF.

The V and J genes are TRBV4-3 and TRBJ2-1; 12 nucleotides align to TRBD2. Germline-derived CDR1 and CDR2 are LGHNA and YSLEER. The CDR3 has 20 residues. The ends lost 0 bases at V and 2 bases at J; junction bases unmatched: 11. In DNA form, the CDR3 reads TGCGCCAGCAGCCAAGATAGTCCTAGCGGGAGGGCCCCAACCTACAATGAGCAGTTCTTC. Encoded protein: CASSQDSPSGRAPTYNEQFF.

The CDR3, as DNA: TGTGCCAGCAGCTTTTGGGCTAGCGGGAGTTCCTACAATGAGCAGTTCTTC. This gives the protein CASSFWASGSSYNEQFF. This chain connects TRBV7-2 to TRBJ2-1; 10 nucleotides agree with TRBD2. The CDR3 runs 17 residues. Germline V gene data show CDR1 as SGHTA and CDR2 as FQGNSA. J gave up 1 base and V 3 bases, and 6 bases lay outside the gene matches.

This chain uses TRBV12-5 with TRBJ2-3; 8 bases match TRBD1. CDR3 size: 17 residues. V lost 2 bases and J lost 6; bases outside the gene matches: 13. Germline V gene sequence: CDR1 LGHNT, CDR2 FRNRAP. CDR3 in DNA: TGTGCTAGTGGTTTGTCCCCCCAGGGGGCGAATCGGGATACGCAGTATTTT. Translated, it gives CASGLSPQGANRDTQYF. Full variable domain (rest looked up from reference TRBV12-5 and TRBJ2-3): DARVTQTPRHKVTEMGQEVTMRCQPILGHNTVFWYRQTMMQGLELLAYFRNRAPLDDSGMPKDRFSAEMPDATLATLKIQPSEPRDSAVYFCASGLSPQGANRDTQYFGPGTRLTVL.

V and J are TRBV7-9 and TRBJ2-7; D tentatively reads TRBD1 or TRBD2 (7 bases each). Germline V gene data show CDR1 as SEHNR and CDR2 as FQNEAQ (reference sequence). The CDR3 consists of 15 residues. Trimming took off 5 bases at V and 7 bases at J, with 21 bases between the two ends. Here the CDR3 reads CASSLKEGGGVEQYF. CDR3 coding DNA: TGTGCCAGCAGCCTAAAGGAGGGAGGGGGCGTTGAGCAGTACTTC.